What follows describes a single TCR beta chain. Its antigen is unknown. PCR amplification relied on 60 Vbeta primers (plus 13 Jbeta primers). The repertoire was sequenced with immunoSEQ multiplex PCR; TCRdb's copy has only in-frame clones and lacks some. The sample carries about 90,000 clones, more than 60% recorded once. These data are taken from a study of cytomegalovirus exposure and HLA in healthy donors. Findings and caveats of the study: A cluster of highly shared sequence variants was likely a sequencing artifact. Association of a missense DCLRE1C variant with TCR beta V- and J-gene trimming was reported in a later analysis. Most of the TCR beta V segments (in an earlier analysis) were productive either about 87% or about 30% of the time. Many donors carried some public TCRs, although rarity characterized most TCR sequences.

V shed 3 bases and J shed 1 base, with 9 bases lying between them. CDR3 length: 14 residues. Germline CDR1 and CDR2: SNHLY and FYNNEI. Input material: PBMCs. The sequence was obtained from a boy aged 5-17 years in good health and CMV-seronegative. The V gene is TRBV2, the J gene TRBJ1-1; D perhaps matches TRBD1 (6 bases). This CDR3 reads CASSETRGNTEAFF. CDR3 nucleotide sequence: TGTGCCAGCAGTGAGACCAGGGGGAACACTGAAGCTTTCTTT.